These 21 T cell receptor beta chains came from one sample sequenced in a study of PD-1 blockade in classical Hodgkin lymphoma. Each patient experienced a relapse that followed autologous stem cell transplantation, and brentuximab vedotin exposure varied. Method: immunoSEQ multiplex PCR; TCRdb's copy keeps in-frame clones and lacks some. The sample comprises 95,000 to 120,000 clones, about nine tenths of which are singletons, and about 20% rests with the top ten. The starting material was peripheral blood mononuclear cells (PBMCs), obtained before the second cycle of nivolumab. These receptors all come from a human donor with classical Hodgkin lymphoma.

This rearrangement joins TRBV19 to TRBJ2-7; no firm D call. There are 12 residues in the CDR3. Trimming stripped 5 bases from V and 7 bases from J, with 12 bases between. Germline V gene sequence: CDR1 LNHDA, CDR2 SQIVND (reference sequence). The CDR3 sequence: CASSAAVGEQYF. CDR3 DNA sequence: TGTGCCAGTAGTGCGGCAGTCGGAGAGCAGTACTTC.

V usage is TRBV4-1 and J usage is TRBJ1-1; the D gene is possibly TRBD1 (6 bases). The CDR3 sequence is 17 residues long. Looked up from germline, CDR1 is MGHRA and CDR2 is YSYEKL. Trimming took 1 base from V and 0 from J, leaving 15 bases between them. CDR3 loop: CASSQAHPDRLNTEAFF. In DNA form, the CDR3 reads TGCGCCAGCAGCCAAGCCCATCCGGACAGATTGAACACTGAAGCTTTCTTT.

The genes are TRBV11-2 and TRBJ2-7; weak D call: TRBD2 (6 bases). V was clipped by 5 bases and J by 0 bases, with 14 bases between them. This CDR3 is built from 15 residues. From germline, CDR1 is SGHAT and CDR2 FQNNGV. Here the CDR3 DNA reads TGTGCCAGCAGCCATACGGACGGGAGCTCCTACGAGCAGTACTTC. Residues: CASSHTDGSSYEQYF.

This chain uses TRBV28 with TRBJ2-5; TRBD2 agrees at 12 bases. V lost 5 bases, J lost 5 bases, and 9 bases stayed unmatched. Germline V gene sequence: CDR1 MDHEN, CDR2 SYDVKM. The CDR3 is made up of 16 amino acids. CDR3 in amino acids: CASSPNPLAGGETQYF. The CDR3 bases are TGTGCCAGCAGTCCAAACCCACTAGCGGGAGGTGAGACCCAGTACTTC.

Worth noting for this clone: This CDR3 is also generated by other DNA sequences in the sample. The rearrangement links TRBV4-1 to TRBJ1-1; D may be TRBD1 (5 bases). The CDR3 sequence is 16 residues long. V lost 0 bases to trimming and J lost 3 bases, with 14 bases between them. CDR1 and CDR2 (germline): MGHRA, YSYEKL. CDR3 in amino acids: CASSQDSGHSYTEAFF. CDR3 sequence (DNA): TGCGCCAGCAGCCAAGACTCTGGACATAGTTACACTGAAGCTTTCTTT.

This chain uses TRBV6-5 with TRBJ1-5, with no clear D. Trimming took 6 bases from V and 7 from J, leaving 10 bases between them. The CDR3 is 12 amino acids. The germline gives CDR1 MNHEY, CDR2 SVGAGI. DNA of the CDR3: TGTGCCAGCAGCACTCGTCTGCAGCCCCAGCATTTT. It encodes CASSTRLQPQHF.

The chain has TRBV6-1 and TRBJ2-7; D is possibly TRBD1 (6 bases). The germline CDR1 and CDR2 sequences are MNHNS and SASEGT. The CDR3 contains 12 residues. The ends were cut back, 7 bases at V and 7 bases at J, with 14 bases in the middle. Written as DNA, the CDR3 is TGTGCCAGCACCAACGACAGGATTGAGCAGTACTTC. Protein sequence: CASTNDRIEQYF.

In its sample, this clone was seen a few times. J is TRBJ2-3 and V is TRBV21-1; the D call in the table, TRBD2, was not verified against the DNA. TRBV21-1 is noted as a pseudogene. This CDR3 has 18 amino acids. The CDR3 loop is CASSRRNRGGLGTDTQYF. The DNA for the CDR3 is TGTGCCAGCAGCCGAAGGAATCGGGGAGGGCTCGGCACAGATACGCAGTATTTT.

V and J are TRBV7-2 and TRBJ1-3, with D hard to call. The CDR3 length is 16 residues. V was pared by 0 bases and J by 0 bases, with 9 bases between. Per the germline V gene, CDR1 is SGHTA and CDR2 is FQGNSA. The CDR3 nucleotides are TGTGCCAGCAGCTTAGCAGGGTCCGGCTCTGGAAACACCATATATTTT. It codes for CASSLAGSGSGNTIYF.

The chain uses TRBV28 and TRBJ1-1; 9 bases fit TRBD1. The CDR3 totals 16 residues. The V gene end was trimmed by 7 bases and the J gene end by 3 bases; junction bases not matched to a gene: 12. Germline V gene sequence: CDR1 MDHEN, CDR2 SYDVKM. The CDR3 spells CASILDRGRFDTEAFF. CDR3 DNA: TGTGCCAGCATCCTGGACAGGGGACGATTCGACACTGAAGCTTTCTTT.

V usage is TRBV5-4 and J usage is TRBJ2-7; 13 bases are a match to TRBD2. V dropped 3 bases and J dropped 6; count of bases not matched to a gene: 6. Looked up from germline, CDR1 is SGHNT and CDR2 is YYREEE (reference sequence). This CDR3 has 15 amino acids. Written as DNA, the CDR3 is TGTGCCAGCAGCTCGGGACTAGCGGGACGTCTCGAGCAGTACTTC. Residues: CASSSGLAGRLEQYF.

The chain combines TRBV5-1 with TRBJ2-2; TRBD2 aligns across 11 bases. V was pared by 2 bases and J by 3 bases, with 3 bases of the junction left unmatched. The CDR3 has 16 residues. CDR1 SGHRS and CDR2 YFSETQ come from the germline V gene. This chain's CDR3 is CASSFLAGGYTGELFF. CDR3 DNA: TGCGCCAGCAGCTTCCTAGCGGGAGGATACACCGGGGAGCTGTTTTTT.

This clone was seen just once. The V call is TRBV6-6, the J call TRBJ2-2; 10 nucleotides match TRBD1. Trimming took 6 bases from V and 6 from J; bases not matched to a gene: 7. The V gene's germline CDR1 is MNHNY and CDR2 SVGAGI (reference sequence). The CDR3 is made up of 15 amino acids. The CDR3 DNA is TGTGCCAGCAGAGCCGGGACAGGGGCTTCCGGGGAGCTGTTTTTT. Protein product: CASRAGTGASGELFF.

The chain combines TRBV19 with TRBJ2-7; D call uncertain. CDR1 and CDR2 (germline): LNHDA, SQIVND (reference sequence). Deletions cut 9 bases from V and 2 bases from J, with 17 bases between. The CDR3 contains 14 residues. CDR3 sequence reads: CASRTAAGPYEQYF. CDR3 nucleotides: TGTGCCAGCCGCACGGCGGCCGGACCCTACGAGCAGTACTTC.

V and J are TRBV19 and TRBJ1-2, with D unresolved. Between the trimmed V and J ends, which lost 8 bases and 4 bases, there was a span of 11 bases. CDR1 and CDR2 from the germline V gene are LNHDA and SQIVND (reference sequence). The CDR3 has 12 residues. The CDR3 bases are TGTGCCAGTGCTCGTCTGAGCTATGGCTACACCTTC. Amino acid sequence: CASARLSYGYTF. The full variable domain, completed using reference TRBV19 and TRBJ1-2, is DGGITQSPKYLFRKEGQNVTLSCEQNLNHDAMYWYRQDPGQGLRLIYYSQIVNDFQKGDIAEGYSVSREKKESFPLTVTSAQKNPTAFYLCASARLSYGYTFGSGTRLTVV.

V is TRBV7-2 and J is TRBJ2-7; TRBD2 matches 9 bases. Trimming at V came to 6 bases and at J to 7 bases, leaving 4 bases not matched to a gene. Germline loops: CDR1 SGHTA, CDR2 FQGNSA. The CDR3 covers 12 residues. CDR3 sequence reads: CASRWTSVEQYF. The CDR3 DNA is TGTGCCAGCAGATGGACTAGCGTGGAGCAGTACTTC.

This chain uses TRBV6-1 with TRBJ1-6; D is uncertain. With 3 bases removed from V and 0 bases from J, the gap between germline ends came to 6 bases. CDR3 length equals 15 residues. Germline V gives CDR1 MNHNS, CDR2 SASEGT. The chain's CDR3 is CASSDRSSYNSPLHF. As DNA, the CDR3 is TGTGCCAGCAGTGACCGGAGCTCCTATAATTCACCCCTCCACTTT.

CDR3 region: CASSLIWAGANVLTF. The CDR3 bases are TGTGCCAGCAGCTTAATCTGGGCGGGGGCCAACGTCCTGACTTTC. V and J are TRBV7-8 and TRBJ2-6; D remains unclear. V was shortened by 2 bases and J by 4 bases, with 9 bases between the two germline ends. CDR1 and CDR2 (germline): SGHVS, FQNEAQ. The CDR3 extends over 15 amino acids.

The chain is built from TRBV7-9 and TRBJ2-7; unclear D gene. The CDR3 has 13 amino acids. V was trimmed by 10 bases and J by 1 base, leaving 14 bases between them. From germline, CDR1 is SEHNR and CDR2 FQNEAQ (reference sequence). The chain's CDR3 is CATLEPRSYEQYF. The CDR3 nucleotides read TGTGCCACCCTTGAACCCCGTTCCTACGAGCAGTACTTC.

The rearrangement uses TRBV2 and TRBJ1-4; D uncertain. The CDR3 sequence is 16 residues long. Trimming removed 7 bases from V and 6 bases from J, with 21 bases in between. Germline loops: CDR1 SNHLY, CDR2 FYNNEI. CDR3 nucleotides: TGTGCCAGCACCGGAGAGACACCCCGGGCATATGAAAAACTGTTTTTT. Translating gives CASTGETPRAYEKLFF.

This chain joins TRBV2 and TRBJ2-5, with D possibly called TRBD1 or TRBD2 (5 bases each). The DNA end is more similar to TRBJ2-7, so the J call may be wrong. This CDR3 has 14 residues. Germline lookup yields CDR1 SNHLY and CDR2 FYNNEI. The CDR3: CASRTGTLAGEQYF. The CDR3 DNA reads TGTGCCAGCAGGACGGGGACGTTGGCCGGCGAGCAGTACTTC.